A single sample gave rise to the 17 T cell receptor beta chains below, sequenced in a study of Graves' ophthalmopathy and Graves' hyperthyroidism. TCR beta CDR3 amplification used RNA transcripts. Second-round multiplex PCR came after first-round RT-PCR with HTBI primers. In TCRdb, the multiplex PCR reads were re-called with MiXCR into one record per CDR3 protein. Here the sample spans approximately 540,000 distinct CDR3 sequences, about 35% being singletons. Input material: peripheral blood or thyroid tissue (not recorded which). The source is an adult man with Graves' hyperthyroidism.

The chain joins TRBV24-1 to TRBJ2-3; 9 bases match TRBD2. V was pared by 3 bases and J by 3 bases, with 6 bases of the junction left unmatched. The CDR3 runs 16 residues. In germline, CDR1 is KGHDR, CDR2 SFDVKD. The CDR3 DNA follows: TGTGCCACCAGTGATGTTAGCGGGAGTGGTACAGATACGCAGTATTTT. It is translated as CATSDVSGSGTDTQYF.

The chain combines TRBV29-1 with TRBJ2-2; the D is unclear. Trimming shortened V by 8 bases and J by 1 base, and 8 bases separated the two germline ends. Germline V lookup: CDR1 SQVTM, CDR2 ANQGSEA. The CDR3 has 12 amino acids. The CDR3 DNA is TGCAGCTTATTAAGGAACACCGGGGAGCTGTTTTTT. It yields the protein CSLLRNTGELFF.

The rearrangement links TRBV29-1 to TRBJ2-3, with 7 nucleotides matching TRBD1. Germline CDR1 and CDR2: SQVTM and ANQGSEA. V lost 4 bases to trimming and J lost 1 base; unmatched junction nucleotides: 2. The CDR3 has 13 residues. The CDR3 reads CSVGDRGTDTQYF. The CDR3 coding sequence is TGCAGCGTTGGAGACAGGGGCACAGATACGCAGTATTTT.

There are many counts of this clonotype. This rearrangement joins TRBV10-3 to TRBJ2-7; D assignment may be TRBD1 or TRBD2 (5 bases each). CDR1 is ENHRY, CDR2 SYGVKD, per germline. The CDR3 loop spans 18 amino acids. The V end lost 4 bases, the J end lost 2 bases, and 24 bases lay between the germline ends. The DNA for the CDR3 is TGTGCCATCAGTGTTCCACTTGATCGCCCGGGACGGACCTACGAGCAGTACTTC. Translation gives CAISVPLDRPGRTYEQYF.

This chain links TRBV20-1 with TRBJ2-7, with 7 bases identical to TRBD2. In germline, CDR1 is DFQATT, CDR2 SNEGSKA (reference sequence). Trimming removed 5 bases from V and 2 bases from J; junction bases left unmatched: 3. The CDR3 loop spans 12 amino acids. In DNA, the CDR3 is TGCAGTGCTGAAAGCGGGACCTACGAGCAGTACTTC. Translated, it gives CSAESGTYEQYF.

This clonotype was detected ten times or more. This rearrangement joins TRBV24-1 to TRBJ2-5; D possibly corresponds to TRBD1 (5 bases). The CDR3 runs 17 residues. V dropped 4 bases and J dropped 4 bases, with 21 bases sitting between them. Looked up from germline, CDR1 is KGHDR and CDR2 is SFDVKD. The CDR3 DNA follows: TGTGCCACCAGTGACCGCCAGGGAAGGTTCCAAGGAGAGACCCAGTACTTC. This encodes CATSDRQGRFQGETQYF.

This clonotype was counted ten times or more. This sequence joins TRBV27 and TRBJ2-7; D is unresolved. The CDR3 runs 14 residues. V was trimmed by 5 bases and J by 3 bases, leaving 14 bases between them. Germline V gene lookup returns CDR1 MNHEY and CDR2 SMNVEV (reference sequence). For the CDR3, the DNA is TGTGCCAGCAGTGCACTTTGGAACCGCTACGAGCAGTACTTC. As protein: CASSALWNRYEQYF.

In regard to this clonotype: A read error may explain this, as a much larger clone is one base away. The J gene is TRBJ2-7, the V gene TRBV10-3; D may be TRBD1 (5 bases). V lost 6 bases to trimming and J lost 2 bases, with 17 bases between them. This CDR3 is built from 15 residues. Per the germline V gene, CDR1 is ENHRY and CDR2 is SYGVKD. The CDR3 loop reads CAISRDPGLTYEQYF. CDR3 sequence (DNA): TGTGCCATCAGCAGAGACCCAGGGCTCACCTACGAGCAGTACTTC.

Details on this clonotype: A much more abundant neighbour one base away suggests this may be a read error. The chain recombines TRBV9 with TRBJ2-5; D gene uncertain. Trimming removed 1 base at V and 1 base at J, with 8 bases between. The CDR3 loop spans 14 amino acids. The germline CDR1 and CDR2 sequences are SGDLS and YYNGEE. CDR3 loop: CASSVKASQETQYF. For the CDR3, the DNA is TGTGCCAGCAGCGTAAAGGCTAGCCAAGAGACCCAGTACTTC.

This clonotype was seen more than once but under ten times. J is TRBJ2-3 and V is TRBV11-2, with D hard to call. Trimming took off 0 bases at V and 4 bases at J, with 5 bases between the two ends. Germline CDR1 is SGHAT and CDR2 is FQNNGV. The CDR3 has 13 amino acids. The CDR3 is CASSLDRPDTQYF. For the CDR3, the DNA is TGTGCCAGCAGCTTAGACCGACCAGATACGCAGTATTTT.

The chain combines TRBV29-1 with TRBJ1-2, with D perhaps TRBD1 (6 bases). Germline V CDR1 and CDR2: SQVTM, ANQGSEA. The CDR3 runs to 14 residues. CDR3 DNA: TGCAGGTGGTGGGGGGCTCTTGGGGGGTATGGCTACACCTTC. It yields the protein CRWWGALGGYGYTF.

This clonotype showed up many times. The chain recombines TRBV20-1 with TRBJ2-5, with 7 bases fitting TRBD1. V dropped 3 bases and J dropped 4; count of bases not matched to a gene: 8. Germline V gene data show CDR1 as DFQATT and CDR2 as SNEGSKA (reference sequence). This CDR3 has 14 amino acids. The CDR3: CSARTPQGIETQYF. The CDR3 nucleotides read TGCAGTGCTAGGACCCCACAGGGGATAGAGACCCAGTACTTC.

This clonotype was seen a few times. The chain links TRBV11-2 to TRBJ2-5, with 7 bases matching TRBD2. V was clipped by 11 bases and J by 4 bases; unmatched bases: 16. The germline V gene has CDR1 SGHAT and CDR2 FQNNGV. The CDR3 loop spans 15 amino acids. CDR3 nucleotides: TGTGCCTGGGCCACCCCTGGCGGGGGTGGAGAGACCCAGTACTTC. Translation: CAWATPGGGGETQYF.

This clonotype appeared many times. The chain joins TRBV9 to TRBJ1-6, with a possible D match to TRBD1 (5 bases). The CDR3 consists of 17 residues. V was shortened by 3 bases and J by 0 bases, with 13 bases between the two germline ends. In germline, CDR1 is SGDLS, CDR2 YYNGEE. The CDR3 nucleotides read TGTGCCAGCAGCGCCCGGGACGTAAGCTCCTATAATTCACCCCTCCACTTT. Residues: CASSARDVSSYNSPLHF.

Turning to this clonotype: A much larger clone sits a single nucleotide away, making a read error possible. The rearrangement joins TRBV12-3 or TRBV12-4 to TRBJ1-1; tentative D call: TRBD1 (6 bases). The CDR3 spans 12 residues. The chain's CDR3 is CAGSFPQGEAFF. CDR3 DNA: TGTGCCGGCAGCTTCCCACAGGGTGAAGCTTTCTTT.

This clonotype was counted ten times or more. This chain links TRBV20-1 with TRBJ2-7; 10 nucleotides match TRBD1. The CDR3 has 14 amino acids. Unmatched junction bases numbered 8, after V lost 3 bases and J lost 6 bases. CDR1 and CDR2 (germline): DFQATT, SNEGSKA (reference sequence). DNA for the CDR3: TGCAGTGCTAGGAAGGGACAGGGGCTCGGCGAGCAGTACTTC. Translated: CSARKGQGLGEQYF.

A word on this clonotype: Without the conserved terminal phenylalanine or tryptophan, this CDR3 likely stems from a read error. The V and J genes are TRBV5-6 and TRBJ2-7, with D possibly being TRBD1 (6 bases). Trimming shortened V by 1 base and J by 3 bases, and 17 bases separated the two germline ends. This CDR3 spans 16 amino acids. Germline lookup yields CDR1 SGHDT and CDR2 YYEEEE. As DNA, the CDR3 is TGTGCCAGCAGCTTGCGCTTTACAGGGAGCCACTACGAGCAGTACTCC. Its translation: CASSLRFTGSHYEQYS.